This entry concerns a single T cell receptor (beta chain). Trimming shortened V by 9 bases and J by 6 bases, and 35 bases separated the two germline ends. The germline V gene encodes CDR1 LNHDA and CDR2 SQIVND (reference sequence). The CDR3 is 19 residues long. This sample is drawn from a study of T cell responses to AZD1222 COVID-19 vaccine. Here immunoSEQ multiplex PCR was the method, and the copy in TCRdb shows in-frame clones only, minus some. This table holds about 160,000 clones, 90% found once. The sample consisted of peripheral blood, taken 28 days after the second AZD1222 dose. The chain uses TRBV19 and TRBJ1-1; maybe TRBD1 (6 bases). The receptor comes from an adult who received the AZD1222 COVID-19 vaccine. Here the CDR3 DNA reads TGTGCCAGACTCACCCACCTTGGCGGGGGCAGGGAACCGCCACCTGAAGCTTTCTTT. It encodes CARLTHLGGGREPPPEAFF.